These 21 T cell receptor beta chains were sequenced from one sample in a study of regulatory T cells in long-lasting Graves disease. Arm-PCR of CDR3 regions and iRepertoire HTBI primers were the basis on which TCR beta libraries were built. TCRdb independently ran MiXCR on the multiplex PCR reads; one entry per CDR3 protein. Among roughly 500,000 distinct CDR3 sequences listed, 14% were seen once. Time point in this sample: newly diagnosed GD, antithyroid drugs for less than 3 months. RNA extracted from PBMCs served as the sequencing template. These data are also associated with another study on T cells in Graves' hyperthyroidism and ophthalmopathy.

Sequences were derived from peripheral blood mononuclear cells (PBMCs), sampled at new diagnosis, from a patient treated with antithyroid drugs. The receptors originated from a woman between 45 and 60 years old with Graves disease.

This clonotype occurred many times. The chain couples TRBV28 to TRBJ2-5; a weak D match, TRBD2 (6 bases). Trimming pared 1 base from V and 4 bases from J, leaving 10 bases between. CDR1 MDHEN and CDR2 SYDVKM come from the germline V gene. The CDR3 is made up of 14 amino acids. CDR3: CASSLYGRGETQYF. The DNA for the CDR3 is TGTGCCAGCAGTTTATACGGGAGAGGAGAGACCCAGTACTTC.

In regard to this clonotype: This could be a read error, since a much larger clone is one nucleotide away. The chain couples TRBV7-8 to TRBJ2-1; D uncertain. V lost 3 bases and J lost 10, with 13 bases in between. CDR1 SGHVS and CDR2 FQNEAQ come from the germline V gene. This CDR3 spans 13 amino acids. The CDR3 sequence: CASSFDMDPEQFF. The DNA for the CDR3 is TGTGCCAGCAGCTTTGACATGGACCCCGAGCAGTTCTTC.

The chain links TRBV28 to TRBJ1-6, with D possibly TRBD1 on 5 matching bases. Between the trimmed V and J ends, which lost 2 bases and 0 bases, there was a span of 8 bases. CDR1 is MDHEN, CDR2 SYDVKM, per germline. This CDR3 has 16 residues. The CDR3 spells CASSLNGGSYNSPLHF. CDR3 in DNA: TGTGCCAGCAGTTTAAACGGGGGCTCCTATAATTCACCCCTCCACTTT.

This clonotype turned up a few times. The CDR3 coding sequence is TGCGCCAGCTTCTCAGTTGAGGGAGGCCCCTCCTACAATGAGCAGTTCTTC. It encodes CASFSVEGGPSYNEQFF. The V and J genes are TRBV10-2 and TRBJ2-1, with D perhaps matching TRBD2 (6 bases). V shed 8 bases and J shed 0 bases, with 20 bases lying between them. CDR1 is WSHSY, CDR2 SAAADI, per germline. This CDR3 spans 17 amino acids.

This clonotype has a count of ten or more. This chain joins TRBV7-3 and TRBJ2-7; possibly TRBD2 for D (6 bases). The germline V gene encodes CDR1 SGHTA and CDR2 FQGTGA. With 2 bases removed from V and 2 bases from J, the gap between germline ends came to 16 bases. This CDR3 comprises 16 residues. CDR3 loop: CASSLSSGAGPYEQYF. CDR3 DNA: TGTGCCAGCAGCTTATCCTCTGGGGCGGGACCCTACGAGCAGTACTTC.

The V call is TRBV6-1, the J call TRBJ1-5, with D unresolved. This CDR3 spans 15 amino acids. Germline V gene data show CDR1 as MNHNS and CDR2 as SASEGT. V lost 1 base to trimming and J lost 4 bases, with 11 bases between them. As DNA, the CDR3 is TGTGCCAGCAGTGAAGTTCGAGACGGTAATCAGCCCCAGCATTTT. It yields the protein CASSEVRDGNQPQHF.

This rearrangement joins TRBV5-4 to TRBJ2-7, with TRBD2 matching over 13 bases. Unmatched junction bases numbered 3, after V lost 4 bases and J lost 5 bases. The CDR3 is 14 residues long. The germline V gene has CDR1 SGHNT and CDR2 YYREEE (reference sequence). CDR3: CASSGGLAGNEQYF. As DNA, the CDR3 is TGTGCCAGCAGCGGGGGACTAGCGGGGAACGAGCAGTACTTC.

In its sample, this clonotype was seen a few times. The rearrangement links TRBV7-7 to TRBJ2-5; D might be TRBD2 (6 bases). V lost 0 bases and J 2 bases, leaving 10 bases between the germline ends. Germline-derived CDR1 and CDR2 are SSHAT and FNYEAQ (reference sequence). The CDR3 covers 15 residues. CDR3 amino acids: CASSLALAQQETQYF. As DNA, the CDR3 is TGTGCCAGCAGCTTAGCCCTAGCGCAACAAGAGACCCAGTACTTC.

Notes on this clonotype: A much larger clone lies one base from this, so it may be a read error. CDR3 bases: TGTGCCAGCAGTAACCCGAGATGGGAGACCTACGAGCAGTACTTC. Encoded protein: CASSNPRWETYEQYF. This chain uses TRBV6-2 or TRBV6-3 with TRBJ2-7; a weak D match, TRBD2 (5 bases). The germline gives CDR1 MNHEY, CDR2 SVGEGT. Trimming removed 5 bases at V and 2 bases at J, with 16 bases between. CDR3 size: 15 residues.

This clonotype was counted a few times. This chain uses TRBV27 with TRBJ2-7, with TRBD1 matching over 9 bases. Germline values: CDR1 MNHEY, CDR2 SMNVEV (reference sequence). CDR3 length: 14 residues. V lost 3 bases and J lost 6; bases outside the gene matches: 6. The CDR3 loop is CASSFHRGRIEQYF. The CDR3 DNA sequence: TGTGCCAGCAGTTTCCACAGGGGGCGAATCGAGCAGTACTTC.

The chain has TRBV7-8 and TRBJ2-7; D is uncertain. The germline CDR1 and CDR2 sequences are SGHVS and FQNEAQ. This CDR3 spans 14 amino acids. Trimming cost V 8 bases and J 11 bases, with 25 bases left between them. CDR3 sequence reads: CASGPGGGSWYEYF. In nucleotides, the CDR3 is TGTGCCAGCGGCCCGGGTGGTGGTTCTTGGTACGAGTACTTC.

Details on this clonotype: A much larger clone lies one base from this, so it may be a read error. The rearrangement links TRBV6-1 to TRBJ1-4; the match to TRBD1 covers 10 bases. The CDR3 runs to 17 residues. Per germline, CDR1 MNHNS and CDR2 SASEGT. Here the CDR3 DNA reads TGTGCCAGCAGCTCGACCGGGACAGGGGTATTAGGTGAAGAACTGTTTTTT. Its translation: CASSSTGTGVLGEELFF.

In regard to this clonotype: A junction end diverges from the germline sequence, so it may reflect a read error. The chain recombines TRBV29-1 with TRBJ2-1; the D gene is possibly TRBD1 (6 bases). The CDR3 totals 14 residues. In germline, CDR1 is SQVTM, CDR2 ANQGSEA. The CDR3 DNA reads TGCGGCGTGGCGAACAGGGTCTCCTACAATGAGCAGTTCTTC. Translation: CGVANRVSYNEQFF.

The gene calls are TRBV6-1 and TRBJ2-7, with TRBD2 matching 8 bases. Germline lookup yields CDR1 MNHNS and CDR2 SASEGT. V was clipped by 6 bases and J by 2 bases; unmatched bases: 12. The CDR3 runs 16 residues. CDR3 DNA sequence: TGTGCCAGCAGCCCTACCCTTGGCGGGAGGACCTACGAGCAGTACTTC. Protein product: CASSPTLGGRTYEQYF.

This clonotype has at least ten counts. The V and J genes are TRBV6-5 and TRBJ2-7, with D perhaps matching TRBD1 (5 bases). The CDR3 length is 14 residues. Germline V gene sequence: CDR1 MNHEY, CDR2 SVGAGI. V gave up 0 bases and J gave up 2 bases, with 8 bases separating them. CDR3 protein: CASSYSQGPYEQYF. The CDR3 region has the DNA TGTGCCAGCAGTTACTCGCAGGGTCCCTACGAGCAGTACTTC.

The sample holds a few counts of this clonotype. The chain employs TRBV3-1 and TRBJ2-3, with TRBD2 as a possible D gene (5 bases). CDR3 size: 12 residues. Trimming took 5 bases from V and 7 from J, leaving 10 bases between them. Germline V gene data show CDR1 as LGHDT and CDR2 as YNNKEL (reference sequence). As DNA, the CDR3 is TGTGCCAGCAGCGCCCGGACTCATACGCAGTATTTT. Protein sequence: CASSARTHTQYF.

Many counts were recorded for this clonotype. The chain recombines TRBV2 with TRBJ2-6; possibly TRBD1 or TRBD2 for D (5 bases each). Germline V gene lookup returns CDR1 SNHLY and CDR2 FYNNEI. The CDR3 totals 15 residues. Trimming pared 7 bases from V and 4 bases from J, leaving 14 bases between. The CDR3 DNA is TGTGCCAGCAAGCCGGGGCTTTTGGGGGCCAACGTCCTGACTTTC. Translated: CASKPGLLGANVLTF. Filled out from reference TRBV2 and TRBJ2-6, the complete variable domain reads EPEVTQTPSHQVTQMGQEVILRCVPISNHLYFYWYRQILGQKVEFLVSFYNNEISEKSEIFDDQFSVERPDGSNFTLKIRSTKLEDSAMYFCASKPGLLGANVLTFGAGSRLTVL.

A remark on this clonotype: This clone may be a read error of a much larger clone one base away. This chain joins TRBV9 and TRBJ2-1; 9 positions match TRBD2. This CDR3 has 15 amino acids. Looked up from germline, CDR1 is SGDLS and CDR2 is YYNGEE. V gave up 4 bases and J gave up 3 bases; unmatched junction bases: 5. Written as DNA, the CDR3 is TGTGCCAGCAGCTTCGGGACTAGCAACTACAATGAGCAGTTCTTC. Amino acid sequence: CASSFGTSNYNEQFF. The full variable domain, in which reference TRBV9 and TRBJ2-1 provide the parts outside the CDR3, is DSGVTQTPKHLITATGQRVTLRCSPRSGDLSVYWYQQSLDQGLQFLIQYYNGEERAKGNILERFSAQQFPDLHSELNLSSLELGDSALYFCASSFGTSNYNEQFFGPGTRLTVL.

This clonotype was seen many times. The chain employs TRBV30 and TRBJ1-5, with D uncertain. The CDR3 loop spans 13 amino acids. Trimming removed 1 base from V and 4 bases from J, with 8 bases in between. Germline assignment: CDR1 GTSNPN and CDR2 SVGIG (reference sequence). The CDR3 reads CAWSAEENQPQHF. The CDR3 DNA is TGTGCCTGGAGTGCCGAGGAGAATCAGCCCCAGCATTTT.

This clonotype was counted many times. This chain connects TRBV24-1 to TRBJ2-3; TRBD1 might be the D (5 bases). The CDR3 covers 12 residues. Germline CDR1 KGHDR, CDR2 SFDVKD. Trimming cost V 5 bases and J 6 bases, with 8 bases left between them. The CDR3 nucleotides are TGTGCCACCAGTGCAGGGTCCGATACGCAGTATTTT. It encodes CATSAGSDTQYF.

The chain uses TRBV9 and TRBJ2-7; 7 bases match TRBD1. The CDR3 is 14 residues long. V gave up 1 base and J gave up 6 bases; unmatched junction bases: 7. Germline CDR1 is SGDLS and CDR2 is YYNGEE. The CDR3 bases are TGTGCCAGCAGCGTATCTGGACAGGTGGCCGAGCAGTACTTC. Protein product: CASSVSGQVAEQYF. Looking up the rest from reference TRBV9 and TRBJ2-7 gives the full variable domain: DSGVTQTPKHLITATGQRVTLRCSPRSGDLSVYWYQQSLDQGLQFLIQYYNGEERAKGNILERFSAQQFPDLHSELNLSSLELGDSALYFCASSVSGQVAEQYFGPGTRLTVT.